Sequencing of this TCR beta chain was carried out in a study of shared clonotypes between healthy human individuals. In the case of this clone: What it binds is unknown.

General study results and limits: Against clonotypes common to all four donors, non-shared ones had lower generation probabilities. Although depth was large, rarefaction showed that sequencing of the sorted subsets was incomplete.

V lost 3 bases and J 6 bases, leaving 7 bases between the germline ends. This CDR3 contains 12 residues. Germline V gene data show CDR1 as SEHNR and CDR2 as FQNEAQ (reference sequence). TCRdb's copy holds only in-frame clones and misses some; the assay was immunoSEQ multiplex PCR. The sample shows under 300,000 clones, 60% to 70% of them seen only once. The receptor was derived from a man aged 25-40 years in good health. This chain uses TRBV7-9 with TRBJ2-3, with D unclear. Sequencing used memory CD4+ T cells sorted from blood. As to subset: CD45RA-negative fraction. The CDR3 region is CASSFLGDTQYF. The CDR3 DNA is TGTGCCAGCAGCTTTCTCGGGGATACGCAGTATTTT.